This record covers a single TCR beta chain. The data stem from a study of T cells expressing NK-cell markers. Study in general: Obtained from sorted CD3+CD56+NKG2C+, CD3+CD56+NKG2C- and CD3+CD56-NKG2C+ T cells were the TCR beta repertoires.

5'RACE template switching with UMIs produced the TCR beta cDNA. TCRdb processed the 5' RACE reads again and assigns one entry to each CDR3 protein, with no DNA. This repertoire comprises about 460,000 distinct CDR3 sequences; its ten largest clones make up 1.4%. This CDR3 has 13 residues. Germline lookup yields CDR1 MNHEY and CDR2 SVGAGI. The sample comprised blood T cells: a sorted CD56 or NKG2C T cell subset, CD4+ or CD8+ T cells, or bulk PBMC T cells (not recorded which). This chain joins TRBV6-5 and TRBJ1-2; lacking DNA, the TRBD1 call made by TCRdb goes unchecked. The receptor's source is a woman aged 45-65 years in good health. The CDR3 here is CASWGQGAYGYTF.